These 12 T cell receptor beta chains originate from one sample sequenced in a study of vaccination and CD4 T cells after COVID-19. Treatment indicated: approximately 9-day PBMC culture with coronavirus spike peptide pools or control peptides (ViraFEST assay). Gathering of the CD4+ T cells, from the unexposed donor, took place before the COVID-19 pandemic (2011-2018). With the Oncomine TCR Beta short-read assay, DNA from cultured CD4+ T cells was sequenced. A single record per CDR3 protein comes from TCRdb applying MiXCR to the PCR reads. The sample consists of fewer than 4,500 distinct CDR3 sequences, more than 20% of them appearing once. These TCRs' antigens remain unknown. Input material: CD4+ T cells from blood, cultured in vitro. These receptors were collected from a human donor in good health.

This chain uses TRBV29-1 with TRBJ1-1, with unresolved D. V was shortened by 4 bases and J by 1 base, with 7 bases between the two germline ends. This CDR3 is built from 12 residues. Germline-derived CDR1 and CDR2 are SQVTM and ANQGSEA. This CDR3 is CSVVRANTEAFF. CDR3 DNA sequence: TGCAGCGTTGTGAGGGCGAACACTGAAGCTTTCTTT.

This chain links TRBV4-2 with TRBJ2-7, with TRBD1 matching over 7 bases. CDR1 and CDR2 (germline): LGHNA, YNFKEQ. The V gene end was trimmed by 4 bases and the J gene end by 2 bases; junction bases not matched to a gene: 8. The CDR3 runs 15 residues. Here the CDR3 DNA reads TGTGCCAGCAGCCTGAGACAGGGAGAAACCTACGAGCAGTACTTC. It translates to CASSLRQGETYEQYF.

This rearrangement joins TRBV7-2 to TRBJ2-6; 7 bases map to TRBD2. With 7 bases clipped from V and 2 bases from J, the junction kept 8 bases outside the gene matches. Germline V gene sequence: CDR1 SGHTA, CDR2 FQGNSA. The CDR3 has 16 residues. In nucleotides, the CDR3 is TGTGCCAGCACTCTCGCCGGGGGGACTGGGGCCAACGTCCTGACTTTC. Protein product: CASTLAGGTGANVLTF.

This clonotype was seen a few times. The chain couples TRBV6-1 to TRBJ2-3; no clear D gene. CDR3 length equals 13 residues. V shed 3 bases and J shed 2 bases, with 6 bases lying between them. From germline, CDR1 is MNHNS and CDR2 SASEGT. The chain's CDR3 is CASSDTYTDTQYF. The CDR3 DNA follows: TGTGCCAGCAGTGATACTTACACAGATACGCAGTATTTT.

The chain recombines TRBV5-1 with TRBJ1-5; no firm D call. This CDR3 comprises 14 residues. The germline V and J ends were trimmed by 4 bases and 6 bases, with 14 bases remaining between them. Germline V CDR1 and CDR2: SGHRS, YFSETQ. Here the CDR3 reads CASSPGELGQPQHF. The DNA for the CDR3 is TGCGCCAGCAGCCCGGGCGAGTTAGGTCAGCCCCAGCATTTT.

The chain couples TRBV10-3 to TRBJ2-7; 8 nucleotides match TRBD1. V lost 6 bases to trimming and J lost 0 bases; unmatched junction nucleotides: 10. This CDR3 is 16 amino acids long. Germline V gene data show CDR1 as ENHRY and CDR2 as SYGVKD. DNA for the CDR3: TGTGCCATCAGGAGATCCTCAGGGGGCTCCTCCTACGAGCAGTACTTC. Protein sequence: CAIRRSSGGSSYEQYF.

This clonotype has a single count. A read error may be the cause here, since a much bigger clone is one base away. This chain uses TRBV19 with TRBJ2-7; D is uncertain. V was shortened by 5 bases and J by 6 bases, with 14 bases between the two germline ends. The CDR3 consists of 13 residues. Germline V gene lookup returns CDR1 LNHDA and CDR2 SQIVND (reference sequence). The CDR3 DNA reads TGTGCCAGTAGTGCCACCCGAGGCTCCGAGCAGTACTTC. Its protein product is CASSATRGSEQYF. Complete variable domain (other parts from reference TRBV19 and TRBJ2-7): DGGITQSPKYLFRKEGQNVTLSCEQNLNHDAMYWYRQDPGQGLRLIYYSQIVNDFQKGDIAEGYSVSREKKESFPLTVTSAQKNPTAFYLCASSATRGSEQYFGPGTRLTVT.

V and J are TRBV20-1 and TRBJ2-1, with 10 nucleotides matching TRBD2. V dropped 2 bases and J dropped 7; count of bases not matched to a gene: 8. Looked up from germline, CDR1 is DFQATT and CDR2 is SNEGSKA (reference sequence). The CDR3 extends over 15 amino acids. The CDR3 DNA is TGCAGTGCTAGACTAAAAGCGGGAGGGGTGAATGAGCAGTTCTTC. It encodes CSARLKAGGVNEQFF.

This clonotype was detected a few times. The junction departs from the called germline gene at one end, perhaps through a read error. This chain uses TRBV10-1 with TRBJ2-1; D unresolved. In germline, CDR1 is WNHNN, CDR2 SYGVQD (reference sequence). The CDR3 is 12 residues long. CDR3 loop: CASSDSYHEQFF. CDR3 nucleotide sequence: TGCGCCAGCAGTGATTCCTACCATGAGCAGTTCTTC.

This clonotype was observed a few times. V gene TRBV12-3 or TRBV12-4 combines with J gene TRBJ1-2; no clear D. This CDR3 has 14 residues. V lost 4 bases, J lost 2 bases, and 11 bases lay in between. The CDR3 coding sequence is TGTGCCAGCAGTTATGGCGGCGTAAACTATGGCTACACCTTC. This codes for CASSYGGVNYGYTF.

This rearrangement joins TRBV6-1 to TRBJ2-7; 10 positions agree with TRBD1. V dropped 5 bases and J dropped 2; count of bases not matched to a gene: 9. Per germline, CDR1 MNHNS and CDR2 SASEGT. CDR3 length equals 16 residues. CDR3 DNA: TGTGCCAGCAGTAACCGACAGGGGGCGCGAACCTACGAGCAGTACTTC. Encoded protein: CASSNRQGARTYEQYF.

This clonotype came up a few times. V gene TRBV7-9 combines with J gene TRBJ1-3, with D perhaps TRBD1 (6 bases). This CDR3 is 14 amino acids long. Trimming pared 7 bases from V and 6 bases from J, leaving 16 bases between. Germline V gene data show CDR1 as SEHNR and CDR2 as FQNEAQ (reference sequence). This CDR3 reads CASTEQGVTNTIYF. DNA for the CDR3: TGTGCCAGCACAGAACAGGGAGTGACAAACACCATATATTTT. Together with reference TRBV7-9 and TRBJ1-3, the CDR3 gives the full variable domain: DTGVSQNPRHKITKRGQNVTFRCDPISEHNRLYWYRQTLGQGPEFLTYFQNEAQLEKSRLLSDRFSAERPKGSFSTLEIQRTEQGDSAMYLCASTEQGVTNTIYFGEGSWLTVV.